One and the same sample provided the 21 T cell receptor beta chains below, sequenced in a study of early T cells in non-severe SARS-CoV-2 infection (dated by TCRdb to the early 2020s). The library was made by 5' RACE. Instrument used: NextSeq 500. Through fastp at Q25 and MiXCR, TCRdb rebuilt clones from the public reads, retaining in-frame beta chains. Rows are unified per CDR3 protein, each entry keeping the most common DNA and genes. This sample holds approximately 39,000 distinct CDR3 sequences; nearly 10% were observed only once. The ten top clones hold around 10% of the sample. The sample consisted of whole blood. These receptors were taken from an adult who was a healthcare worker with PCR-confirmed SARS-CoV-2 infection or an uninfected control (not recorded which).

The CDR3 nucleotides read TGTGCCAGTAGTATATGGCGGGGTGGCACAGATACGCAGTATTTT. Its translation is CASSIWRGGTDTQYF. The rearrangement joins TRBV19 to TRBJ2-3, with a tentative D call TRBD2 (6 bases). The germline gives CDR1 LNHDA, CDR2 SQIVND (reference sequence). V lost 2 bases to trimming and J lost 1 base, with 10 bases between them. The CDR3 is made up of 15 amino acids.

CDR3 amino acids: CASSYGGRTDTQYF. The CDR3 DNA sequence: TGTGCCAGCAGCTACGGGGGCCGCACAGATACGCAGTATTTT. The rearrangement links TRBV7-2 to TRBJ2-3; the D call may be TRBD1 or TRBD2 (6 bases each). The germline V gene encodes CDR1 SGHTA and CDR2 FQGNSA. The CDR3 sequence is 14 residues long. The V and J ends lost 4 bases and 1 base respectively, with 9 bases between them.

This clonotype was detected ten times or more. The chain carries TRBV20-1 and TRBJ2-3, with 12 bases lining up with TRBD2. Losses at the gene ends were 0 bases for V and 2 bases for J; bases not matched to a gene: 12. The CDR3 length is 19 residues. Germline assignment: CDR1 DFQATT and CDR2 SNEGSKA (reference sequence). This chain's CDR3 is CSARDLHILAGGVTDTQYF. CDR3 nucleotides: TGCAGTGCTAGAGATCTACATATTCTAGCGGGGGGGGTCACAGATACGCAGTATTTT.

The sample holds many counts of this clonotype. This rearrangement joins TRBV12-3 or TRBV12-4 to TRBJ1-1; possibly TRBD1 for D (5 bases). This CDR3 is 13 amino acids long. V dropped 7 bases and J dropped 0 bases, with 9 bases sitting between them. The CDR3 DNA is TGTGCCAGCAACGACAGATTGAACACTGAAGCTTTCTTT. Translating it yields CASNDRLNTEAFF.

At least ten counts were recorded for this clonotype. The chain joins TRBV6-5 to TRBJ1-2; 7 bases fit TRBD1. The CDR3 contains 13 residues. Germline V gene sequence: CDR1 MNHEY, CDR2 SVGAGI. Germline trimming cut 2 bases from V and 4 bases from J; bases unmatched to any gene: 1. As DNA, the CDR3 is TGTGCCAGCAGTTACAAGGGGGCCTATGGCTACACCTTC. Its protein is CASSYKGAYGYTF.

Comments on this clonotype: This sequence may be a read error, since a much larger clone differs from it by one base. V and J are TRBV9 and TRBJ1-1; D is uncertain. Germline assignment: CDR1 SGDLS and CDR2 YYNGEE. The CDR3 is made up of 14 amino acids. In DNA, the CDR3 is TGTGTCAGCAGCCCCCCCCCGGCTAACACTGAAGCTTTCTTT. It codes for CVSSPPPANTEAFF.

This clonotype has only a few counts. The genes are TRBV7-8 and TRBJ2-3; a weak D match, TRBD1 (5 bases). Germline values: CDR1 SGHVS, CDR2 FQNEAQ. The V end lost 1 base, the J end lost 3 bases, and 5 bases lay between the germline ends. The CDR3 has 13 residues. CDR3 coding DNA: TGTGCCAGCAGCTTAGACAGGACAGATACGCAGTATTTT. This codes for CASSLDRTDTQYF.

This clonotype has at least ten counts. This chain connects TRBV14 to TRBJ2-7; the match to TRBD1 covers 7 bases. The V gene end was trimmed by 3 bases and the J gene end by 6 bases; junction bases not matched to a gene: 11. Germline CDR1 SGHDN, CDR2 FVKESK. The CDR3 contains 15 residues. The CDR3 region has the DNA TGTGCCAGCAGCCACCGGACAGGTGAACAGGGCGAGCAGTACTTC. Its translation is CASSHRTGEQGEQYF.

This clonotype occurred a few times. V usage is TRBV11-2 and J usage is TRBJ2-7; the D is unclear. This CDR3 is 13 amino acids long. Germline CDR1 is SGHAT and CDR2 is FQNNGV. Trimming took 4 bases from V and 2 from J, leaving 9 bases between them. CDR3 protein: CASSYSATYEQYF. CDR3 sequence (DNA): TGTGCCAGCAGCTACAGCGCCACCTACGAGCAGTACTTC.

The genes are TRBV29-1 and TRBJ2-7, with D possibly matching TRBD2 (5 bases). Trimming took 3 bases from V and 5 from J, leaving 11 bases between them. The germline V gene encodes CDR1 SQVTM and CDR2 ANQGSEA. CDR3 length: 12 residues. DNA of the CDR3: TGCAGCGTTGATCCGGGAAGCCACGAGCAGTACTTC. As protein: CSVDPGSHEQYF.

This clonotype was found a few times. The chain combines TRBV6-6 with TRBJ2-5; TRBD1 matches at 7 bases. The CDR3 sequence is 12 residues long. Germline assignment: CDR1 MNHNY and CDR2 SVGAGI (reference sequence). V trimming: 6 bases; J trimming: 9 bases; junction bases outside the gene matches: 7. As DNA, the CDR3 is TGTGCCAGCAGCTTCGGACAGGTGGCCCAGTACTTC. It yields the protein CASSFGQVAQYF.

This chain links TRBV6-5 with TRBJ2-2; D perhaps matches TRBD1 (6 bases). V lost 1 base and J 0 bases, leaving 12 bases between the germline ends. This CDR3 is 17 amino acids long. The germline CDR1 and CDR2 sequences are MNHEY and SVGAGI. In nucleotides, the CDR3 is TGTGCCAGCAGTTACTTTCGGGACACTTCGAACACCGGGGAGCTGTTTTTT. Translating it yields CASSYFRDTSNTGELFF.

In this sample, this clonotype turned up many times. The rearrangement joins TRBV2 to TRBJ2-6, with TRBD1 matching 8 bases. Looked up from germline, CDR1 is SNHLY and CDR2 is FYNNEI. The ends lost 4 bases at V and 0 bases at J; junction bases unmatched: 5. The CDR3 covers 17 residues. CDR3 amino acids: CASSVRQGASGANVLTF. CDR3 sequence (DNA): TGTGCCAGCAGTGTCCGCCAGGGGGCCTCTGGGGCCAACGTCCTGACTTTC.

The chain joins TRBV5-1 to TRBJ2-3; 11 bases line up with TRBD2. Germline V gene sequence: CDR1 SGHRS, CDR2 YFSETQ. The CDR3 extends over 17 amino acids. The J segment lost 5 bases and the V segment lost 1 base, leaving 9 bases of the junction unmatched. The CDR3 DNA follows: TGCGCCAGCAGCTTGCCGCTTAGCGGGGGGGCAAGAGATACGCAGTATTTT. Translated: CASSLPLSGGARDTQYF.

This clonotype was detected many times. The chain employs TRBV7-8 and TRBJ1-5; no clear D gene. The CDR3 totals 15 residues. The V and J ends lost 1 base and 2 bases respectively, with 9 bases between them. Germline V lookup: CDR1 SGHVS, CDR2 FQNEAQ. The CDR3 sequence: CASSLGGGGNQPQHF. CDR3 DNA sequence: TGTGCCAGCAGCTTAGGGGGTGGTGGCAATCAGCCCCAGCATTTT.

V gene TRBV11-2 combines with J gene TRBJ2-3; 8 positions agree with TRBD2. Germline V lookup: CDR1 SGHAT, CDR2 FQNNGV. The CDR3 runs to 18 residues. J lost 4 bases, V lost 2 bases, and 14 bases had no gene match. CDR3 DNA: TGTGCCAGCAGCTTAATTATGGCGCTAGCGGGCCCCCCAGATACGCAGTATTTT. It is translated as CASSLIMALAGPPDTQYF.

This clonotype showed up many times. This chain uses TRBV30 with TRBJ1-2; unclear D gene. The CDR3 loop spans 13 amino acids. CDR1 and CDR2 from the germline V gene are GTSNPN and SVGIG (reference sequence). V lost 2 bases, J lost 8 bases, and 15 bases lay in between. CDR3 sequence (DNA): TGTGCCTGGAGTCCCCCTCCCGGGCGAGGCTACACCTTC. Its translation: CAWSPPPGRGYTF.

In this sample, this clonotype turned up many times. The V call is TRBV9, the J call TRBJ1-1; D ambiguous. The CDR3 spans 13 residues. CDR1 SGDLS and CDR2 YYNGEE come from the germline V gene. Deletions cut 3 bases from V and 2 bases from J, with 8 bases between. The CDR3 sequence is CASSAPPNTEAFF. CDR3 DNA sequence: TGTGCCAGCAGCGCCCCACCTAACACTGAAGCTTTCTTT.

V usage is TRBV2 and J usage is TRBJ2-3; TRBD2 matches at 9 bases. Germline V gene data show CDR1 as SNHLY and CDR2 as FYNNEI. The length of the CDR3 is 14 residues. J was trimmed by 5 bases and V by 8 bases; bases with no gene match: 8. DNA of the CDR3: TGTGCCAGCGGCCCGGGACTAGCTCGAGATACGCAGTATTTT. As protein: CASGPGLARDTQYF.

V and J are TRBV10-3 and TRBJ1-1; maybe TRBD1 (5 bases). The CDR3 consists of 15 residues. Between the trimmed V and J ends, which lost 2 bases and 1 base, there was a span of 11 bases. The germline CDR1 and CDR2 sequences are ENHRY and SYGVKD. The CDR3: CAISERSGENTEAFF. The CDR3 bases are TGTGCCATCAGTGAGAGGTCGGGGGAGAACACTGAAGCTTTCTTT.

The rearrangement links TRBV6-1 to TRBJ1-4; unclear D gene. The CDR3 covers 15 residues. Germline loops: CDR1 MNHNS, CDR2 SASEGT. Trimming took off 6 bases at V and 7 bases at J, with 18 bases between the two ends. The CDR3 DNA reads as TGTGCCAGCAGACGATTTACAGTCGCCGTTGAAAAACTGTTTTTT. This sequence encodes CASRRFTVAVEKLFF.